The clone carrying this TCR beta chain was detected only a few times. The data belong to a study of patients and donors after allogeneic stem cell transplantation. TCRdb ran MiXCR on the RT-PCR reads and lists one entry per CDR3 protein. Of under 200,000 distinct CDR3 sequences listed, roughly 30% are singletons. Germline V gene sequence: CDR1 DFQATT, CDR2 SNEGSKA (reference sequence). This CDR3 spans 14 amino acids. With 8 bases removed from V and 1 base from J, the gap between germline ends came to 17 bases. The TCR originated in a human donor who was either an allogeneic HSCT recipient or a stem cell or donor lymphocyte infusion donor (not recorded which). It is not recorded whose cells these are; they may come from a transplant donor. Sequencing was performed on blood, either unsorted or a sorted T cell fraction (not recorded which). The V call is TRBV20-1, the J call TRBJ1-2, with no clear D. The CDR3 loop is CSHEELGSNYGYTF. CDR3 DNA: TGCAGTCACGAAGAACTGGGGAGTAACTATGGCTACACCTTC.